Listed below are T cell receptor beta chains from one sample, sequenced in a study of a mutant IDH1 vaccine in newly diagnosed glioma. Assay: immunoSEQ multiplex PCR; the TCRdb copy retains only in-frame clones and omits some. The table includes 45,000 or so clones, roughly 79% detected once. These receptors have no identified antigens. The input for sequencing was PBMCs, taken from a glioma patient whose treatment included an IDH1 peptide vaccine. Receptor source: a woman between 40 and 55 years old with glioma. Some clones in this sample may be carry-over from other donors' samples. Both conserved end residues are part of each CDR3. Each record gives: D gene, V gene, J gene, clone size, CDR3 protein, CDR3 DNA. D genes are given only for firm matches. Rows give clone size only sometimes, using once, few, many, or a class for an expanded clone.

D: TRBD2; V: TRBV7-2; J: TRBJ2-1; size: once; CDR3: CASSPDLAGGLVEQFF; DNA: TGTGCCAGCAGCCCCGATCTAGCGGGGGGGCTCGTTGAGCAGTTCTTC
D: -; V: TRBV5-1; J: TRBJ2-7; size: -; CDR3: CASSPQGGLYEQYF; DNA: TGCGCCAGCAGCCCTCAGGGGGGCCTCTACGAGCAGTACTTC
D: -; V: TRBV4-3; J: TRBJ2-7; size: -; CDR3: CASSSDRVGRIYEQYF; DNA: TGCGCCAGCAGCTCAGACCGAGTGGGGAGGATCTACGAGCAGTACTTC
D: TRBD2; V: TRBV6-5; J: TRBJ2-1; size: -; CDR3: CASSVAGEAGGFF; DNA: TGTGCCAGCAGTGTAGCGGGAGAGGCGGGGGGGTTCTTC
D: -; V: TRBV5-1; J: TRBJ2-3; size: -; CDR3: CASSPGSVSDTQYF; DNA: TGCGCCAGCAGCCCGGGGTCTGTGTCCGATACGCAGTATTTT
D: -; V: TRBV21-1; J: TRBJ1-6; size: -; CDR3: CASSKRVLRQGSSPLHF; DNA: TGTGCCAGCAGCAAACGCGTCCTCAGACAGGGGAGTTCACCCCTCCACTTT
D: TRBD2; V: TRBV6-5; J: TRBJ2-3; size: -; CDR3: CASSFGRGTDTQYF; DNA: TGTGCCAGCAGTTTTGGGAGGGGCACAGATACGCAGTATTTT
D: -; V: TRBV5-4; J: TRBJ1-2; size: -; CDR3: CASSLAPAGYGYTF; DNA: TGTGCCAGCAGCTTGGCCCCAGCAGGATATGGCTACACCTTC
D: -; V: TRBV19; J: TRBJ2-7; size: few; CDR3: CASRSVSSSYEQYF; DNA: TGTGCCAGTAGGTCCGTATCGAGCTCCTACGAGCAGTACTTC
D: -; V: TRBV18; J: TRBJ1-5; size: -; CDR3: CASSPPGSNQPQHF; DNA: TGTGCCAGCTCACCACCCGGGAGCAATCAGCCCCAGCATTTT
D: TRBD1; V: TRBV6-5; J: TRBJ2-1; size: -; CDR3: CASSYPRLTGGYEQFF; DNA: TGTGCCAGCAGTTACCCGCGGCTAACAGGGGGATATGAGCAGTTCTTC
D: TRBD1; V: TRBV10-3; J: TRBJ1-5; size: -; CDR3: CAISDGGGNNQPQHF; DNA: TGTGCCATCAGCGACGGAGGGGGCAACAATCAGCCCCAGCATTTT
D: TRBD1; V: TRBV27; J: TRBJ1-3; size: -; CDR3: CASSRIGTGSGNTIYF; DNA: TGTGCCAGCAGTCGCATTGGGACAGGCTCTGGAAACACCATATATTTT
D: TRBD2; V: TRBV5-5; J: TRBJ2-3; size: -; CDR3: CASSWTLAGSTDTQYF; DNA: TGTGCCAGCAGCTGGACACTAGCGGGGAGCACAGATACGCAGTATTTT
D: -; V: TRBV29-1; J: TRBJ1-1; size: -; CDR3: CSVDRGNTEAFF; DNA: TGCAGCGTTGACAGGGGGAACACTGAAGCTTTCTTT
D: TRBD1; V: TRBV9; J: TRBJ1-1; size: -; CDR3: CASSAPGQVNTEAFF; DNA: TGTGCCAGCAGCGCCCCCGGACAGGTTAACACTGAAGCTTTCTTT
D: -; V: TRBV27; J: TRBJ1-5; size: few; CDR3: CASSFRADQPQHF; DNA: TGTGCCAGCAGTTTCAGGGCCGATCAGCCCCAGCATTTT
D: TRBD2; V: TRBV7-2; J: TRBJ2-5; size: -; CDR3: CASSSAFSGAETQYF; DNA: TGTGCCAGCAGCTCTGCCTTTAGCGGGGCCGAGACCCAGTACTTC
D: -; V: TRBV11-2; J: TRBJ1-5; size: -; CDR3: CASSLGEDQPQHF; DNA: TGTGCCAGCAGCTTGGGGGAAGATCAGCCCCAGCATTTT
D: -; V: TRBV9; J: TRBJ2-5; size: -; CDR3: CASSQGGTQYF; DNA: TGTGCCAGCAGCCAAGGGGGGACCCAGTACTTC
D: -; V: TRBV13; J: TRBJ1-2; size: -; CDR3: CASSLEGIVPIYGYTF; DNA: TGTGCCAGCAGCTTAGAAGGGATTGTACCAATCTATGGCTACACCTTC
D: -; V: TRBV4-1; J: TRBJ1-1; size: -; CDR3: CASSQEPRARTEAFF; DNA: TGCGCCAGCAGCCAAGAGCCCAGGGCCCGCACTGAAGCTTTCTTT
D: -; V: TRBV6-1; J: TRBJ1-6; size: -; CDR3: CASSGGGNSPLHF; DNA: TGTGCCAGCTCCGGGGGGGGAAATTCACCCCTCCACTTT
D: -; V: TRBV6-1; J: TRBJ1-6; size: -; CDR3: CASSEAGGDSSPLHF; DNA: TGTGCCAGCAGTGAAGCGGGGGGAGACTCTTCACCCCTCCACTTT
D: TRBD2; V: TRBV5-4; J: TRBJ2-1; size: -; CDR3: CASSPPFAGDYNEQFF; DNA: TGTGCCAGCAGCCCCCCATTTGCGGGAGACTACAATGAGCAGTTCTTC
D: TRBD2; V: TRBV6-5; J: TRBJ2-1; size: few; CDR3: CASSYSRTSGNEQFF; DNA: TGTGCCAGCAGTTACTCTAGGACTAGTGGCAATGAGCAGTTCTTC
D: -; V: TRBV10-3; J: TRBJ2-5; size: -; CDR3: CAIRGSLGETQYF; DNA: TGTGCCATCCGAGGGAGCTTGGGAGAGACCCAGTACTTC
D: -; V: TRBV7-3; J: TRBJ2-1; size: -; CDR3: CASSFAGPPKGEQFF; DNA: TGTGCCAGCAGCTTCGCCGGGCCTCCCAAAGGGGAGCAGTTCTTC
D: TRBD2; V: TRBV11-2; J: TRBJ2-1; size: -; CDR3: CASSLDSRLAGGPYNEQFF; DNA: TGTGCCAGCAGCTTAGATAGTAGGCTAGCGGGGGGGCCTTACAATGAGCAGTTCTTC
D: TRBD1; V: TRBV5-1; J: TRBJ2-7; size: -; CDR3: CASSFLDRGSYEQYF; DNA: TGCGCCAGCAGCTTCCTGGACAGGGGATCCTACGAGCAGTACTTC
D: -; V: TRBV2; J: TRBJ1-3; size: -; CDR3: CALGSDSGNTIYF; DNA: TGTGCCCTAGGATCGGACTCTGGAAACACCATATATTTT
D: -; V: TRBV12-1; J: TRBJ2-7; size: -; CDR3: CASSKGQGYEQYF; DNA: TGTGCCAGCAGCAAAGGACAGGGCTACGAGCAGTACTTC
D: -; V: TRBV9; J: TRBJ2-5; size: -; CDR3: CASSVGETSWETQYF; DNA: TGTGCCAGCAGCGTAGGGGAGACCTCATGGGAGACCCAGTACTTC
D: TRBD1; V: TRBV7-8; J: TRBJ1-1; size: -; CDR3: CASSLVQGARDAFF; DNA: TGTGCCAGCAGCTTAGTGCAGGGGGCGCGAGATGCTTTCTTT
D: -; V: TRBV18; J: TRBJ2-5; size: few; CDR3: CASSPLGTREETQYF; DNA: TGTGCCAGCTCACCGTTGGGTACGCGGGAAGAGACCCAGTACTTC
D: -; V: TRBV7-2; J: TRBJ2-3; size: -; CDR3: CASNPMSAQRDTQYF; DNA: TGTGCCAGCAACCCCATGAGCGCTCAGAGGGATACGCAGTATTTT
D: -; V: TRBV6-1; J: TRBJ1-3; size: -; CDR3: CASSETRASSGNTIYF; DNA: TGTGCCAGCAGTGAAACGAGGGCGAGCTCTGGAAACACCATATATTTT
D: -; V: TRBV15; J: TRBJ1-2; size: -; CDR3: CATSRDRGNSNYGYTF; DNA: TGTGCCACCAGCAGAGATCGGGGAAACTCCAACTATGGCTACACCTTC
D: -; V: TRBV27; J: TRBJ1-2; size: -; CDR3: CASSLYGSNYGYTF; DNA: TGTGCCAGCAGTTTATATGGGTCTAACTATGGCTACACCTTC
D: -; V: TRBV12-5; J: TRBJ2-2; size: -; CDR3: CASGLLAGMTGELFF; DNA: TGTGCTAGTGGTTTGCTGGCAGGGATGACCGGGGAGCTGTTTTTT
D: -; V: TRBV18; J: TRBJ2-3; size: few; CDR3: CASSRSALTLDTQYF; DNA: TGTGCCAGCTCACGATCAGCCCTTACATTGGATACGCAGTATTTT
D: -; V: TRBV6-5; J: TRBJ2-3; size: -; CDR3: CASSPRGTDTQYF; DNA: TGTGCCAGCAGTCCTCGGGGCACAGATACGCAGTATTTT
D: -; V: TRBV29-1; J: TRBJ2-7; size: -; CDR3: CSVEVGLREQYF; DNA: TGCAGCGTTGAAGTAGGGTTACGGGAGCAGTACTTC
D: -; V: TRBV6-6; J: TRBJ2-5; size: -; CDR3: CASSYPGGGGQTQYF; DNA: TGTGCCAGCAGTTACCCAGGGGGGGGTGGGCAGACCCAGTACTTC
D: -; V: TRBV29-1; J: TRBJ2-7; size: -; CDR3: CSVMSGDSYEQYF; DNA: TGCAGCGTAATGTCAGGTGACTCCTACGAGCAGTACTTC
D: -; V: TRBV5-4; J: TRBJ2-6; size: -; CDR3: CASSSQLAGANVLTF; DNA: TGTGCCAGCAGCTCTCAGCTTGCTGGGGCCAACGTCCTGACTTTC
D: -; V: TRBV6-4; J: TRBJ1-1; size: -; CDR3: CASSRGGGTEAFF; DNA: TGTGCCAGCAGCAGAGGGGGAGGCACTGAAGCTTTCTTT
D: TRBD1; V: TRBV4-2; J: TRBJ2-2; size: once; CDR3: CASSQRTGSGTGELFF; DNA: TGTGCCAGCAGCCAACGGACAGGGTCGGGCACCGGGGAGCTGTTTTTT
D: TRBD2; V: TRBV29-1; J: TRBJ2-3; size: -; CDR3: CSVRASGSTDTQYF; DNA: TGCAGCGTTCGGGCTAGCGGGAGCACAGATACGCAGTATTTT
D: -; V: TRBV5-1; J: TRBJ1-2; size: -; CDR3: CASRPDLIAYGYTF; DNA: TGCGCCAGCAGACCTGACCTGATCGCCTATGGCTACACCTTC
D: TRBD1; V: TRBV6-4; J: TRBJ1-1; size: -; CDR3: CASSDSWGQSTRLTNTEAFF; DNA: TGTGCCAGCAGTGACTCTTGGGGACAGTCCACTAGATTAACGAACACTGAAGCTTTCTTT
D: TRBD1; V: TRBV6-4; J: TRBJ2-2; size: -; CDR3: CASSQRTGANTGELFF; DNA: TGTGCCAGCAGCCAGAGGACAGGGGCCAACACCGGGGAGCTGTTTTTT
D: -; V: TRBV2; J: TRBJ2-1; size: -; CDR3: CASSGEQSSYNEQFF; DNA: TGTGCCAGCAGTGGGGAGCAAAGCTCCTACAATGAGCAGTTCTTC
D: -; V: TRBV19; J: TRBJ2-1; size: -; CDR3: CASSIGSDYYNEQFF; DNA: TGTGCCAGTAGTATCGGGTCAGACTATTACAATGAGCAGTTCTTC
D: TRBD1; V: TRBV5-1; J: TRBJ2-6; size: -; CDR3: CASSLTGGYSGANVLTF; DNA: TGCGCCAGCAGCTTGACAGGGGGGTACTCTGGGGCCAACGTCCTGACTTTC
D: -; V: TRBV5-4; J: TRBJ2-2; size: -; CDR3: CASSLDSSRAGELFF; DNA: TGTGCCAGCAGCTTGGATTCCTCGAGGGCCGGGGAGCTGTTTTTT
D: -; V: TRBV29-1; J: TRBJ1-2; size: -; CDR3: CSVAGYTF; DNA: TGCAGCGTGGCTGGCTACACCTTC
D: -; V: TRBV6-5; J: TRBJ2-7; size: -; CDR3: CASRRAGTSYEQYF; DNA: TGTGCCAGCCGGAGAGCAGGAACTTCCTACGAGCAGTACTTC